The 26 T cell receptor beta chains given below trace back to one sample, sequenced in a study of glioma-infiltrating T cells after dendritic cell vaccination. Clones were sequenced by immunoSEQ multiplex PCR, and TCRdb holds only the in-frame ones, with some missing. The table shows around 89,000 clones, with 86% occurring only once. Sequences were derived from blood, sampled before dendritic cell vaccination. The source is a human donor with glioblastoma.

CDR3 nucleotides: TGCAGCGCTAGACAGGGTTCCAGTTCACCCCTCCACTTT. Protein: CSARQGSSSPLHF. This chain connects TRBV29-1 to TRBJ1-6; 7 bases agree with TRBD1. Germline CDR1 SQVTM, CDR2 ANQGSEA. CDR3 length equals 13 residues. V shed 7 bases, J shed 9 bases, and the junction held 9 bases outside the gene matches.

This chain joins TRBV5-1 and TRBJ2-1, with D perhaps matching TRBD1 (6 bases). The V gene's germline CDR1 is SGHRS and CDR2 YFSETQ. Trimming shortened V by 4 bases and J by 10 bases, and 24 bases separated the two germline ends. The CDR3 sequence is 16 residues long. CDR3 in amino acids: CASSAAEGERGQEQFF. The CDR3, as DNA: TGCGCCAGCAGCGCTGCAGAGGGCGAGAGGGGACAAGAGCAGTTCTTC.

The chain carries TRBV28 and TRBJ1-5, with unresolved D. V dropped 6 bases and J dropped 2 bases, with 14 bases sitting between them. The CDR3 is made up of 15 amino acids. Germline V gene data show CDR1 as MDHEN and CDR2 as SYDVKM. Here the CDR3 reads CASRGDYLGNQPQHF. In nucleotides, the CDR3 is TGTGCCAGCAGAGGAGACTATCTGGGCAATCAGCCCCAGCATTTT.

This clone is a singleton in its sample. Sequence at one end of the junction differs from germline and may be a read error. This chain links TRBV5-6 with TRBJ1-2, with D possibly TRBD1 on 5 matching bases. Germline CDR1 and CDR2: SGHDT and YYEEEE. The CDR3 is 11 amino acids. The CDR3 bases are TGTGCCAGCAGCTTGGAAGAAGGGGTTTCCTTC. This gives the protein CASSLEEGVSF.

V is TRBV6-5 and J is TRBJ2-7; 12 bases align to TRBD2. This CDR3 contains 14 residues. In germline, CDR1 is MNHEY, CDR2 SVGAGI. J gave up 5 bases and V 10 bases, and 9 bases lay outside the gene matches. The CDR3 nucleotides are TGTGCCATCGGGGAGACTAGCGGGAGCGACGAGCAGTACTTC. It specifies CAIGETSGSDEQYF.

The chain uses TRBV27 and TRBJ2-7; the match to TRBD1 covers 8 bases. V shed 4 bases, J shed 2 bases, and the junction held 7 bases outside the gene matches. This CDR3 comprises 15 residues. Germline loops: CDR1 MNHEY, CDR2 SMNVEV (reference sequence). CDR3 in DNA: TGTGCCAGCAGTTCGCGGACAGGGAGGACCTACGAGCAGTACTTC. Its translation: CASSSRTGRTYEQYF.

V usage is TRBV18 and J usage is TRBJ1-6; 8 bases match TRBD1. V lost 3 bases, J lost 3 bases, and 4 bases stayed unmatched. CDR3 size: 16 residues. Looked up from germline, CDR1 is KGHSH and CDR2 is LQKENI. CDR3 sequence reads: CASSPLGQDYNSPLHF. As DNA, the CDR3 is TGTGCCAGCTCACCGCTGGGACAGGACTATAATTCACCCCTCCACTTT.

V usage is TRBV14 and J usage is TRBJ2-5; 11 bases map to TRBD2. The CDR3 loop spans 17 amino acids. Germline lookup yields CDR1 SGHDN and CDR2 FVKESK. Trimming removed 4 bases from V and 5 bases from J; junction bases left unmatched: 12. CDR3 DNA sequence: TGTGCCAGCAGCCGAGGGGAGGTAGCGGGGGGGCGGGAGACCCAGTACTTC. It specifies CASSRGEVAGGRETQYF.

This clone came up once. The chain links TRBV27 to TRBJ1-5, with D possibly matching TRBD1 (5 bases). Per the germline V gene, CDR1 is MNHEY and CDR2 is SMNVEV (reference sequence). This CDR3 is 17 amino acids long. V lost 7 bases, J lost 0 bases, and 19 bases lay in between. The CDR3 is CASINLPGLLSNQPQHF. DNA of the CDR3: TGTGCCAGCATCAACCTCCCGGGACTCCTTAGCAATCAGCCCCAGCATTTT.

The chain employs TRBV6-5 and TRBJ1-5, with TRBD1 matching over 7 bases. The junction had 4 bases not matched to a gene; V was cut back by 2 bases and J by 3 bases. The CDR3 contains 15 residues. Germline lookup yields CDR1 MNHEY and CDR2 SVGAGI. CDR3 amino acids: CASSYGGQPNQPQHF. Here the CDR3 DNA reads TGTGCCAGCAGTTACGGGGGACAGCCCAATCAGCCCCAGCATTTT.

CDR3 protein: CATSRDQGSGTIYF. The CDR3 DNA reads as TGTGCCACCAGCAGAGATCAGGGGAGTGGGACCATATATTTT. The rearrangement uses TRBV15 and TRBJ1-3; possible D gene TRBD1, 6 bases. V lost 0 bases, J lost 10 bases, and 13 bases lay in between. CDR1 is LNHNV, CDR2 YYDKDF, per germline (reference sequence). The CDR3 length is 14 residues.

The V call is TRBV2, the J call TRBJ2-7; 10 nucleotides align to TRBD1. Germline V CDR1 and CDR2: SNHLY, FYNNEI. The trim removed 10 bases at V and 0 bases at J, leaving 6 bases unmatched. CDR3 length equals 14 residues. The CDR3 loop reads CAIPTGGGSYEQYF. CDR3 nucleotides: TGTGCCATCCCGACAGGGGGCGGCTCCTACGAGCAGTACTTC. The full variable domain, its missing parts supplied by reference TRBV2 and TRBJ2-7, is EPEVTQTPSHQVTQMGQEVILRCVPISNHLYFYWYRQILGQKVEFLVSFYNNEISEKSEIFDDQFSVERPDGSNFTLKIRSTKLEDSAMYFCAIPTGGGSYEQYFGPGTRLTVT.

The J gene is TRBJ2-7, the V gene TRBV7-2; D is ambiguous. This CDR3 is built from 15 residues. CDR1 SGHTA and CDR2 FQGNSA come from the germline V gene. The V gene lost 2 bases and the J gene lost 2 bases, with 13 bases spanning the gap. The CDR3 spells CASSLNSLKTYEQYF. CDR3 nucleotides: TGTGCCAGCAGCTTAAACAGCCTGAAGACCTACGAGCAGTACTTC.

This chain uses TRBV10-3 with TRBJ2-7; D is undetermined. The CDR3 covers 13 residues. V dropped 3 bases and J dropped 0 bases, with 6 bases sitting between them. Germline lookup yields CDR1 ENHRY and CDR2 SYGVKD. CDR3 in DNA: TGTGCCATCAGTGACGGTAGCTCCTACGAGCAGTACTTC. This codes for CAISDGSSYEQYF.

The chain carries TRBV7-9 and TRBJ2-1; D might be TRBD2 (6 bases). The CDR3 loop spans 15 amino acids. The V gene lost 2 bases and the J gene lost 6 bases, with 14 bases spanning the gap. Germline assignment: CDR1 SEHNR and CDR2 FQNEAQ (reference sequence). The CDR3 loop reads CASSLFGGLSNEQFF. DNA for the CDR3: TGTGCCAGCAGCTTATTCGGGGGATTGAGCAATGAGCAGTTCTTC. Drawing the rest from reference TRBV7-9 and TRBJ2-1, the complete variable domain is DTGVSQNPRHKITKRGQNVTFRCDPISEHNRLYWYRQTLGQGPEFLTYFQNEAQLEKSRLLSDRFSAERPKGSFSTLEIQRTEQGDSAMYLCASSLFGGLSNEQFFGPGTRLTVL.

The chain employs TRBV11-2 and TRBJ2-7; a possible D gene is TRBD1 (5 bases). There are 13 residues in the CDR3. Germline V gene lookup returns CDR1 SGHAT and CDR2 FQNNGV. Trimming left V 0 bases short and J 12 bases short, with 15 bases between. CDR3 in amino acids: CASSLEPVDIWYF. The CDR3 bases are TGTGCCAGCAGCTTAGAACCTGTGGACATCTGGTACTTC.

V is TRBV27 and J is TRBJ1-1, with a weak D call TRBD1 (6 bases). Trimming removed 5 bases at V and 3 bases at J, with 19 bases between. The CDR3 contains 16 residues. The germline V gene has CDR1 MNHEY and CDR2 SMNVEV (reference sequence). CDR3 bases: TGTGCCAGCAGTGATACAGGGACCACGTTGGACACTGAAGCTTTCTTT. Protein: CASSDTGTTLDTEAFF.

This clone was observed a few times. V usage is TRBV5-6 and J usage is TRBJ1-2; tentatively, D is TRBD1 (5 bases). The V end lost 0 bases, the J end lost 4 bases, and 13 bases lay between the germline ends. The CDR3 has 15 amino acids. Looked up from germline, CDR1 is SGHDT and CDR2 is YYEEEE. The CDR3 DNA reads TGTGCCAGCAGCTTGGTCAGGGTATCGGTCTATGGCTACACCTTC. Its protein product is CASSLVRVSVYGYTF.

V gene TRBV4-1 combines with J gene TRBJ2-2; 9 bases map to TRBD2. From germline, CDR1 is MGHRA and CDR2 YSYEKL. Trimming removed 3 bases from V and 1 base from J; junction bases left unmatched: 9. The CDR3 has 18 amino acids. The CDR3 nucleotides are TGCGCCAGCAGCCAGATATCGGCGGGAGGGAAGAACACCGGGGAGCTGTTTTTT. Amino acid sequence: CASSQISAGGKNTGELFF.

The chain links TRBV5-8 to TRBJ2-7; TRBD1 aligns across 8 bases. The CDR3 is 13 amino acids. Germline CDR1 SGHTS, CDR2 YDEGEE. V trimming: 4 bases; J trimming: 4 bases; junction bases outside the gene matches: 4. The CDR3 region has the DNA TGTGCCAGCAGCCGGACAGGGCCATACGAGCAGTACTTC. Protein sequence: CASSRTGPYEQYF.

CDR3 amino acids: CASSMIGATGFYSGANVLTF. CDR3 nucleotide sequence: TGTGCCAGTAGTATGATCGGGGCGACAGGTTTTTACTCTGGGGCCAACGTCCTGACTTTC. V usage is TRBV19 and J usage is TRBJ2-6; a weak D match, TRBD1 (6 bases). The CDR3 sequence is 20 residues long. The germline V gene has CDR1 LNHDA and CDR2 SQIVND (reference sequence). V gave up 3 bases and J gave up 0 bases, with 21 bases separating them.

The V call is TRBV5-5, the J call TRBJ1-2; 8 bases line up with TRBD1. V lost 3 bases to trimming and J lost 3 bases; unmatched junction nucleotides: 4. The CDR3 runs 14 residues. The germline V gene encodes CDR1 SGHKS and CDR2 YYEKEE (reference sequence). CDR3 sequence: CASSSQQGDYGYTF. The DNA of the CDR3 is TGTGCCAGCAGCTCCCAACAGGGGGACTATGGCTACACCTTC.

The chain joins TRBV7-6 to TRBJ2-7, with a weak D call TRBD1 (5 bases). The ends were cut back, 1 base at V and 6 bases at J, with 13 bases in the middle. The CDR3 is 14 amino acids. Germline CDR1 and CDR2: SGHVS and FNYEAQ. The CDR3 nucleotides read TGTGCCAGCAGCTTAGGGGGCGGTTCAGCCGAGCAGTACTTC. The encoded protein is CASSLGGGSAEQYF.

The V call is TRBV7-2, the J call TRBJ2-7; 11 bases line up with TRBD1. The germline CDR1 and CDR2 sequences are SGHTA and FQGNSA. The length of the CDR3 is 17 residues. The J segment lost 0 bases and the V segment lost 1 base, leaving 5 bases of the junction unmatched. The CDR3 here is CASSLGTGGFSSYEQYF. The DNA of the CDR3 is TGTGCCAGCAGCTTAGGGACAGGGGGCTTTAGCTCCTACGAGCAGTACTTC. Using reference TRBV7-2 and TRBJ2-7 for the parts outside the CDR3, the full variable domain is GAGVSQSPSNKVTEKGKDVELRCDPISGHTALYWYRQSLGQGLEFLIYFQGNSAPDKSGLPSDRFSAERTGGSVSTLTIQRTQQEDSAVYLCASSLGTGGFSSYEQYFGPGTRLTVT.

The V and J genes are TRBV19 and TRBJ2-5; D might be TRBD2 (6 bases). The J call may be faulty, since TRBJ2-7 better matches the DNA end. This CDR3 comprises 14 residues. Germline V CDR1 and CDR2: LNHDA, SQIVND (reference sequence). The CDR3 loop is CASTPGDRSYEQYF. CDR3 nucleotides: TGTGCCAGTACCCCGGGAGATCGGTCCTACGAGCAGTACTTC.

Only one count was recorded for this clone. V and J are TRBV13 and TRBJ2-1; weak D call: TRBD1 (5 bases). Trimming pared 7 bases from V and 3 bases from J, leaving 13 bases between. Germline values: CDR1 PRHDT, CDR2 FYEKMQ (reference sequence). The CDR3 is 14 amino acids. The CDR3 DNA is TGTGCCAGCACCCTGAGGACACACTACAATGAGCAGTTCTTC. Residues: CASTLRTHYNEQFF. Based on the CDR3 plus reference TRBV13 and TRBJ2-1, the full variable domain is AAGVIQSPRHLIKEKRETATLKCYPIPRHDTVYWYQQGPGQDPQFLISFYEKMQSDKGSIPDRFSAQQFSDYHSELNMSSLELGDSALYFCASTLRTHYNEQFFGPGTRLTVL.